Below, 25 T cell receptor beta chains from the same sample are listed, as sequenced in a study of cytomegalovirus exposure and HLA in healthy donors. Primers: 60 Vbeta forward and 13 Jbeta reverse. Here immunoSEQ multiplex PCR was the method, and the copy in TCRdb shows in-frame clones only, minus some. The sample shows roughly 240,000 clones, roughly 81% of them seen only once. Sequencing input: PBMCs. These receptors all come from a girl aged 2 to 10 in good health and CMV-seronegative.

This chain uses TRBV19 with TRBJ1-6; D is perhaps TRBD1 (5 bases). There are 12 residues in the CDR3. From germline, CDR1 is LNHDA and CDR2 SQIVND (reference sequence). Trimming removed 6 bases from V and 10 bases from J, with 10 bases in between. CDR3: CASSGGSSPLHF. CDR3 nucleotide sequence: TGTGCCAGTAGCGGGGGTTCATCACCCCTCCACTTT.

The rearrangement uses TRBV4-1 and TRBJ1-5; the match to TRBD1 covers 7 bases. The trim removed 2 bases at V and 6 bases at J, leaving 7 bases unmatched. Looked up from germline, CDR1 is MGHRA and CDR2 is YSYEKL. The CDR3 contains 15 residues. The CDR3 sequence: CASSQITQGSQPQHF. The CDR3 nucleotides are TGCGCCAGCAGCCAAATAACACAGGGGAGTCAGCCCCAGCATTTT.

The chain is built from TRBV27 and TRBJ1-2; D is unresolved. The V end lost 6 bases, the J end lost 7 bases, and 15 bases lay between the germline ends. CDR3 length: 13 residues. In germline, CDR1 is MNHEY, CDR2 SMNVEV (reference sequence). Here the CDR3 DNA reads TGTGCCAGCAGCCGTGGCCCCGATACTGGCTACACCTTC. It codes for CASSRGPDTGYTF.

The rearrangement joins TRBV5-4 to TRBJ2-7, with TRBD1 matching 9 bases. There are 16 residues in the CDR3. Germline V lookup: CDR1 SGHNT, CDR2 YYREEE (reference sequence). The ends lost 0 bases at V and 1 base at J; junction bases unmatched: 5. CDR3 in DNA: TGTGCCAGCAGCTTGGGGGGACAGGGCCCGTCCTACGAGCAGTACTTC. The encoded protein is CASSLGGQGPSYEQYF.

The V and J genes are TRBV10-3 and TRBJ2-3, with TRBD2 matching 7 bases. After removal of 5 bases from V and 6 bases from J, the junction contained 8 bases not matched to a gene. In germline, CDR1 is ENHRY, CDR2 SYGVKD. This CDR3 has 14 residues. The CDR3 DNA sequence: TGTGCCATCAGTACTAGCGTCGGTGAGGATACGCAGTATTTT. Translation gives CAISTSVGEDTQYF.

The chain links TRBV12-5 to TRBJ1-1; possible D gene TRBD1, 6 bases. Germline CDR1 is LGHNT and CDR2 is FRNRAP. V lost 9 bases and J lost 8, with 19 bases in between. There are 13 residues in the CDR3. The CDR3 spells CASTRTASGEAFF. CDR3 coding DNA: TGTGCTAGCACTAGGACAGCCAGCGGAGAAGCTTTCTTT.

This chain links TRBV5-1 with TRBJ1-4; 9 nucleotides agree with TRBD1. V trimming: 4 bases; J trimming: 7 bases; junction bases outside the gene matches: 5. The CDR3 spans 14 residues. The germline V gene has CDR1 SGHRS and CDR2 YFSETQ. CDR3 region: CASSPWTGAEKLFF. The CDR3 DNA reads TGCGCCAGCAGCCCGTGGACAGGGGCTGAAAAACTGTTTTTT.

V and J are TRBV18 and TRBJ1-6, with D unclear. Trimming removed 6 bases from V and 3 bases from J, with 12 bases in between. There are 15 residues in the CDR3. CDR1 is KGHSH and CDR2 is LQKENI in the germline V gene. The CDR3 DNA is TGTGCCAGCTCTCGGGGAGGAGGCTATAATTCACCCCTCCACTTT. Amino acids: CASSRGGGYNSPLHF.

V usage is TRBV5-4 and J usage is TRBJ2-3; the D is unclear. Germline V gives CDR1 SGHNT, CDR2 YYREEE (reference sequence). Trimming took off 10 bases at V and 3 bases at J, with 18 bases between the two ends. The CDR3 totals 14 residues. CDR3 nucleotides: TGTGCCGCCTGGCTGGCTGGTGTGACAGATACGCAGTATTTT. The encoded protein is CAAWLAGVTDTQYF.

The CDR3 DNA reads as TGTGCCAGCTCACCGGGACAGGGAACGGGATCCGACTATGGCTACACCTTC. Translation gives CASSPGQGTGSDYGYTF. This chain joins TRBV18 and TRBJ1-2, with 9 nucleotides matching TRBD1. V lost 3 bases to trimming and J lost 3 bases; unmatched junction nucleotides: 11. Germline loops: CDR1 KGHSH, CDR2 LQKENI. The CDR3 has 17 residues. The variable domain in full, completed from reference TRBV18 and TRBJ1-2, reads NAGVMQNPRHLVRRRGQEARLRCSPMKGHSHVYWYRQLPEEGLKFMVYLQKENIIDESGMPKERFSAEFPKEGPSILRIQQVVRGDSAAYFCASSPGQGTGSDYGYTFGSGTRLTVV.

The V gene is TRBV10-3, the J gene TRBJ2-1; 12 positions match TRBD2. After removal of 2 bases from V and 5 bases from J, the junction contained 1 base not matched to a gene. This CDR3 contains 15 residues. Germline CDR1 reads ENHRY; CDR2 reads SYGVKD. The CDR3 spells CAISEGLAGHNEQFF. As DNA, the CDR3 is TGTGCCATCAGTGAGGGACTAGCGGGGCACAATGAGCAGTTCTTC.

V usage is TRBV5-1 and J usage is TRBJ1-1, with a tentative D call TRBD1 (5 bases). CDR3 length: 16 residues. Germline CDR1 and CDR2: SGHRS and YFSETQ. V shed 0 bases and J shed 0 bases, with 12 bases lying between them. The CDR3 sequence is CASSLDRGLMNTEAFF. Here the CDR3 DNA reads TGCGCCAGCAGCTTGGATCGGGGACTCATGAACACTGAAGCTTTCTTT.

V usage is TRBV14 and J usage is TRBJ1-1, with D tentatively TRBD1 (6 bases). The CDR3 length is 16 residues. CDR1 and CDR2 (germline): SGHDN, FVKESK. V was shortened by 3 bases and J by 0 bases, with 14 bases between the two germline ends. The CDR3 DNA reads as TGTGCCAGCAGCCAGATCGGGAGGGGGGTGAACACTGAAGCTTTCTTT. Encoded protein: CASSQIGRGVNTEAFF.

The chain is built from TRBV10-3 and TRBJ2-7; 8 nucleotides agree with TRBD1. V lost 1 base and J lost 6; bases outside the gene matches: 8. CDR3 size: 15 residues. Germline V gene data show CDR1 as ENHRY and CDR2 as SYGVKD. The chain's CDR3 is CAISEWQGAGSEQYF. The CDR3 DNA reads TGTGCCATCAGTGAGTGGCAGGGGGCGGGTTCCGAGCAGTACTTC.

This chain joins TRBV18 and TRBJ1-2; TRBD1 matches 8 bases. CDR1 and CDR2 from the germline V gene are KGHSH and LQKENI. V shed 3 bases and J 6 bases; nucleotides not matched to a gene: 9. There are 15 residues in the CDR3. CDR3 nucleotide sequence: TGTGCCAGCTCACCCTACCCCCTACAGGGGGATGGCTACACCTTC. It is translated as CASSPYPLQGDGYTF.

V gene TRBV19 combines with J gene TRBJ1-1; 8 nucleotides match TRBD1. Germline CDR1 and CDR2: LNHDA and SQIVND (reference sequence). The CDR3 runs 13 residues. V was pared by 6 bases and J by 7 bases, with 7 bases of the junction left unmatched. CDR3 in amino acids: CASRRTGPNEAFF. The DNA for the CDR3 is TGTGCCAGTAGGAGGACAGGGCCGAATGAAGCTTTCTTT.

The genes are TRBV10-1 and TRBJ2-2, with a possible D match to TRBD1 (6 bases). There are 13 residues in the CDR3. The germline CDR1 and CDR2 sequences are WNHNN and SYGVQD (reference sequence). V was clipped by 2 bases and J by 6 bases, with 7 bases between them. As DNA, the CDR3 is TGCGCCAGCAGTGAGGCAGGGGCCGGGGAGCTGTTTTTT. It specifies CASSEAGAGELFF.

This clone was found once. V gene TRBV14 combines with J gene TRBJ1-6; a possible D gene is TRBD1 (5 bases). The CDR3 has 15 amino acids. Germline loops: CDR1 SGHDN, CDR2 FVKESK. V lost 4 bases, J lost 4 bases, and 11 bases lay in between. The CDR3 DNA reads TGTGCCAGCAGCCCGGGACTGTTTTATAATTCACCCCTCCACTTT. As protein: CASSPGLFYNSPLHF.

About this clone itself: The same CDR3 can be traced to other DNA sequences in this sample. The chain uses TRBV19 and TRBJ2-6; tentatively, D is TRBD2 (5 bases). The V gene's germline CDR1 is LNHDA and CDR2 SQIVND (reference sequence). This CDR3 contains 14 residues. Trimming shortened V by 4 bases and J by 2 bases, and 6 bases separated the two germline ends. The DNA of the CDR3 is TGTGCCAGTAGTACCGGGGCTGGGGCCAACGTCCTGACTTTC. This encodes CASSTGAGANVLTF.

The chain links TRBV27 to TRBJ1-1, with 9 bases identical to TRBD1. The CDR3 consists of 14 residues. Germline CDR1 MNHEY, CDR2 SMNVEV (reference sequence). With V trimmed by 4 bases and J by 4 bases, 4 bases remained unmatched. The CDR3 DNA follows: TGTGCCAGCAGTTCGCCGACAGGGGGCACTGAAGCTTTCTTT. Its protein product is CASSSPTGGTEAFF.

The gene calls are TRBV7-6 and TRBJ1-4; 9 bases align to TRBD1. Per germline, CDR1 SGHVS and CDR2 FNYEAQ. The J segment lost 4 bases and the V segment lost 3 bases, leaving 9 bases of the junction unmatched. This CDR3 contains 17 residues. In DNA, the CDR3 is TGTGCCAGCAGCTTGACAATAGGGGGACAGGGTAATGAAAAACTGTTTTTT. Translating it yields CASSLTIGGQGNEKLFF.

V is TRBV13 and J is TRBJ1-1; tentatively, D is TRBD1 (5 bases). V lost 0 bases to trimming and J lost 8 bases, with 10 bases between them. CDR1 is PRHDT, CDR2 FYEKMQ, per germline (reference sequence). The CDR3 contains 13 residues. The CDR3 DNA follows: TGTGCCAGCAGCTTAGGCGCCAGGGAAGAAGCTTTCTTT. Amino acids: CASSLGAREEAFF.

The chain joins TRBV5-1 to TRBJ2-3, with 8 nucleotides matching TRBD2. The junction had 3 bases not matched to a gene; V was cut back by 2 bases and J by 4 bases. Germline assignment: CDR1 SGHRS and CDR2 YFSETQ. There are 14 residues in the CDR3. The CDR3, as DNA: TGCGCCAGCAGCTTAGCGGGAGCCCCAGATACGCAGTATTTT. Residues: CASSLAGAPDTQYF.

This chain joins TRBV5-1 and TRBJ2-3; D gene ambiguous. CDR3 size: 16 residues. Germline V gives CDR1 SGHRS, CDR2 YFSETQ. V was clipped by 5 bases and J by 2 bases, with 18 bases between them. CDR3 loop: CASRFGSRIYTDTQYF. The CDR3 DNA reads as TGCGCCAGCAGATTCGGTTCAAGAATCTACACAGATACGCAGTATTTT.

In this sample, this clone turned up a few times. This chain joins TRBV7-8 and TRBJ2-7; TRBD1 matches at 8 bases. The V gene's germline CDR1 is SGHVS and CDR2 FQNEAQ. The CDR3 is 15 amino acids. The J segment lost 3 bases and the V segment lost 4 bases, leaving 8 bases of the junction unmatched. The CDR3 bases are TGTGCCAGCAGCTGGACAGGGACGAGGGGCTACGAGCAGTACTTC. This encodes CASSWTGTRGYEQYF.